What follows describes a single T cell receptor beta chain. Its antigen is undetermined. The same CDR3 can be traced to other DNA sequences in this sample. The data were obtained in a study of T cell responses to AZD1222 COVID-19 vaccine. Study-wide results and caveats: Possibly, clonal diversity was underestimated; donors were largely white British and included more females. Spike-specific TCR depth and breadth grew after two AZD1222 doses. Only six AZD1222 recipients tested seropositive at baseline.

Using immunoSEQ multiplex PCR, the repertoire was profiled, and TCRdb retains in-frame clones only, with some absent. The sample shows over 150,000 clones, about 85% of them seen only once. The source of this sequence is an adult in good health. This material consisted of peripheral blood, taken on day 0 of AZD1222 vaccination.

Here the CDR3 reads CASSLTGSDQPQHF. The CDR3 DNA sequence: TGCGCCAGCAGCCTTACAGGGAGCGATCAGCCCCAGCATTTT. The rearrangement uses TRBV5-1 and TRBJ1-5, with D possibly being TRBD1 (6 bases). The CDR3 is made up of 14 amino acids. Germline loops: CDR1 SGHRS, CDR2 YFSETQ. V was cut by 4 bases and J by 5 bases, with 13 bases left in between.